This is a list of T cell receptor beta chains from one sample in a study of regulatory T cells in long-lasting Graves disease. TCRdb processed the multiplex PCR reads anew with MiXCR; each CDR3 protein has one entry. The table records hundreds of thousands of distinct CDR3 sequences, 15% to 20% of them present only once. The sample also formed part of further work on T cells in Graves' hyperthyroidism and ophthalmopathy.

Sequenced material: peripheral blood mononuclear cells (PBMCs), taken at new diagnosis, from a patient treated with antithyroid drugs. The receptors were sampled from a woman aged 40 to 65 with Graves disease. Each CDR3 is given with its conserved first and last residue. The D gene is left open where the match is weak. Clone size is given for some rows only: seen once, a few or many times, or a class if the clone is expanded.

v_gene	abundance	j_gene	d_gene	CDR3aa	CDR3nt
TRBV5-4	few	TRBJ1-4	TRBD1	CASSSGTGTEKLFF	TGTGCCAGCAGTTCCGGGACAGGGACTGAAAAACTGTTTTTT
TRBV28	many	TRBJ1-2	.	CASRTGRSNYGYTF	TGTGCCAGCAGAACAGGGAGGAGTAACTATGGCTACACCTTC
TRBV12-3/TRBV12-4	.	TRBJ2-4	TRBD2	CASSLREPKNIQYF	TGTGCCAGCAGTTTGCGGGAGCCCAAAAACATTCAGTACTTC
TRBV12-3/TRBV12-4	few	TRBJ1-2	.	CASSPDPGHYGYTF	TGTGCCAGTAGTCCGGACCCGGGTCACTATGGCTACACCTTC
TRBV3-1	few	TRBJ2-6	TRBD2	CASSLSGGPGGANVLTF	TGTGCCAGCAGCCTCTCGGGGGGGCCGGGAGGGGCCAACGTCCTGACTTTC
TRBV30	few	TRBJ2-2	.	CAWSVKISGPTILFF	TGTGCCTGGAGTGTGAAGATATCAGGCCCCACCATACTGTTTTTT
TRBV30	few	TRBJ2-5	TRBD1	CAWRGQGVVPQYF	TGTGCCTGGAGGGGGCAGGGGGTAGTCCCCCAGTACTTC
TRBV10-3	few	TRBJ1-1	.	CAITSGNTEAFF	TGTGCCATCACCTCCGGGAACACTGAAGCTTTCTTT
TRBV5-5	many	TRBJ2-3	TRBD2	CASSSPSGGPMEDTQYF	TGTGCCAGCAGCTCACCGAGCGGGGGACCGATGGAAGATACGCAGTATTTT
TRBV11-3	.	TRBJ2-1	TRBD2	CASSEGGLAGATYNEQFF	TGTGCCAGCAGCGAGGGGGGACTAGCGGGGGCAACCTACAATGAGCAGTTCTTC
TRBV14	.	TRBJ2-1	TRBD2	CASRVAGGPNEQFF	TGTGCCAGCCGGGTAGCGGGGGGGCCGAATGAGCAGTTCTTC
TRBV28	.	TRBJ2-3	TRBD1	CASSQTGPSTDTQYF	TGTGCCAGCAGCCAGACAGGGCCAAGCACAGATACGCAGTATTTT
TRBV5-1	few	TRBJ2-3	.	CASRSSDSTDTQYF	TGCGCCAGCAGGAGTTCGGACAGCACAGATACGCAGTATTTT
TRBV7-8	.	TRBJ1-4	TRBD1	CASSPMQGVVGEKLFF	TGTGCCAGCAGCCCGATGCAGGGGGTAGTAGGTGAAAAACTGTTTTTT
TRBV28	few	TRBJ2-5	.	CASSYRKETQYF	TGTGCCAGCAGTTACAGGAAAGAGACCCAGTACTTC
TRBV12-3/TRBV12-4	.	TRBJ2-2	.	CASTHLLEPGELFF	TGTGCCAGCACCCATTTACTAGAGCCCGGGGAGCTGTTTTTT
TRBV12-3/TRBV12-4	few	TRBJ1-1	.	CASSLMLVNTEAFF	TGTGCCAGCAGTTTAATGTTGGTTAACACTGAAGCTTTCTTT
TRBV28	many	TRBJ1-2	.	CASIPGGANYGYTF	TGTGCCAGCATCCCCGGCGGGGCTAACTATGGCTACACCTTC
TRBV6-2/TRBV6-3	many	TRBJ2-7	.	CASSYRPRGSRSSYEQYF	TGTGCCAGCAGTTACCGCCCTCGTGGCAGCAGAAGCTCCTACGAGCAGTACTTC
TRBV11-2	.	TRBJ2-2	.	CASSLPGMNTGELFF	TGTGCCAGCAGCTTACCGGGAATGAACACCGGGGAGCTGTTTTTT
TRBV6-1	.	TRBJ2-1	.	CASGGGLTNEQFF	TGTGCCAGCGGGGGGGGCCTTACTAATGAGCAGTTCTTC
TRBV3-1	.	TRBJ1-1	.	CASGGGGTEASF	TGTGCCAGCGGAGGGGGTGGCACTGAAGCTTCCTTT
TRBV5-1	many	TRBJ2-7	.	CASSWGDSSYEQYF	TGTGCCAGCAGTTGGGGGGACAGCTCCTACGAGCAGTACTTC
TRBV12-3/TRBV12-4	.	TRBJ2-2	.	CASSKGGGELFF	TGTGCCAGCAGCAAGGGAGGCGGGGAGCTGTTTTTT
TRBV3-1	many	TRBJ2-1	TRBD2	CASRPSGGLGEQFF	TGTGCCAGCAGGCCTAGCGGGGGCCTGGGGGAGCAGTTCTTC
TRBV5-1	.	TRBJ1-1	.	CASSLVLGGRGTEAFF	TGCGCCAGCAGCTTGGTGCTCGGGGGCAGGGGCACTGAAGCTTTCTTT
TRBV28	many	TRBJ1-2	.	CASSPPPGGENYGYTF	TGTGCCAGCAGTCCTCCCCCGGGGGGAGAGAACTATGGCTACACCTTC
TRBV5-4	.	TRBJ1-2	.	CASSLGSPIPRSENYGYTF	TGTGCCAGCAGCTTGGGGTCCCCCATCCCGCGGTCCGAGAACTATGGCTACACCTTC
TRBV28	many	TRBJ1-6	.	CASSPNSPLHF	TGTGCCAGCAGTCCCAATTCACCCCTCCACTTT
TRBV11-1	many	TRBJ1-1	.	CASSLTTGNTEAFF	TGTGCCAGCAGCCTTACGACAGGTAACACTGAAGCTTTCTTT
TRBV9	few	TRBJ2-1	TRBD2	CASSARAGLAGSFSYNEQFF	TGTGCCAGCAGCGCCCGCGCGGGGCTAGCGGGGTCCTTCTCCTACAATGAGCAGTTCTTC
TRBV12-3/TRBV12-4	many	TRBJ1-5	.	CASSQQAGQPQHF	TGTGCCAGCAGTCAACAGGCTGGTCAGCCCCAGCATTTT
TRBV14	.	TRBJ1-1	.	CASSLRVNPNTEAFF	TGTGCCAGCAGCCTTCGGGTCAACCCGAACACTGAAGCTTTCTTT
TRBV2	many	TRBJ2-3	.	CASILASVSTDTQYF	TGTGCCAGCATTCTTGCCAGCGTCAGCACAGATACGCAGTATTTT
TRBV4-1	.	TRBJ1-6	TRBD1	CASSQPDRGYNSPLHF	TGCGCCAGCAGCCAACCGGACAGGGGCTATAATTCACCCCTCCACTTT
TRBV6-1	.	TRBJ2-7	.	CASSAGLSQYF	TGTGCCAGCAGTGCCGGACTCAGTCAGTACTTC
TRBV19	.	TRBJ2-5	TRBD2	CASSDGLAEETQYF	TGTGCCAGTAGTGACGGACTAGCGGAAGAGACCCAGTACTTC
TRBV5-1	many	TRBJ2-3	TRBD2	CASSLGVSGGNGGTDTQYF	TGCGCCAGCAGCTTGGGGGTTAGCGGGGGAAATGGAGGCACAGATACGCAGTATTTT
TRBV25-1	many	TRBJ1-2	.	CASSESVGFVYGYTF	TGTGCCAGCAGTGAATCGGTGGGGTTCGTCTATGGCTACACCTTC
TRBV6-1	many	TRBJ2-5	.	CASSGPRAQETQYF	TGTGCCAGCAGCGGACCCCGGGCCCAAGAGACCCAGTACTTC
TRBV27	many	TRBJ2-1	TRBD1	CASSFRGQGAVNEQFF	TGTGCCAGCAGTTTTAGGGGACAGGGGGCAGTCAATGAGCAGTTCTTC
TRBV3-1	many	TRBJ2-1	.	CASSQLGSEQFF	TGTGCCAGCAGCCAACTTGGGAGTGAGCAGTTCTTC